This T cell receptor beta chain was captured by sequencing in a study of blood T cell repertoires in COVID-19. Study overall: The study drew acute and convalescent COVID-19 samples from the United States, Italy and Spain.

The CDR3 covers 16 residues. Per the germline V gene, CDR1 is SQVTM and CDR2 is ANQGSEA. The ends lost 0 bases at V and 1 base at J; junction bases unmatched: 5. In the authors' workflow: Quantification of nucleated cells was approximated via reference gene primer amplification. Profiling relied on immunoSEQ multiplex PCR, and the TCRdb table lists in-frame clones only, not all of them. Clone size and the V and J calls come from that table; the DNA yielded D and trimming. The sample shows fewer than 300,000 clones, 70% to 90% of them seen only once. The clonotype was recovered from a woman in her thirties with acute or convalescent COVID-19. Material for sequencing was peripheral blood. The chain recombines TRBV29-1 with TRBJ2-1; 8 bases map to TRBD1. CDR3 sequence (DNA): TGCAGCGTTGAAGATCCCGGACAGGGTTCCTACAATGAGCAGTTCTTC. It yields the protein CSVEDPGQGSYNEQFF.